The entry below gives a single TCR beta chain sequence along with its context. The V gene lost 4 bases and the J gene lost 0 bases, with 18 bases spanning the gap. The CDR3 is made up of 17 amino acids. Germline V lookup: CDR1 KGHSH, CDR2 LQKENI. In the source study's methods: Estimates of nucleated cell counts were drawn from the amplification of reference gene primers. The method was immunoSEQ multiplex PCR; TCRdb's version includes in-frame clones alone and lacks a portion of them. V and J calls and clone size are those listed in that table; D and trimming were worked out from the DNA. The sample includes roughly 150,000 clones, approximately 88% seen only once; the top ten take over 4%. The data were obtained in a study of blood T cell repertoires in COVID-19. On the study more broadly: Samples came from the United States, Italy and Spain, spanning acute and convalescent COVID-19.

The cohort comprised adults aged 18 to 89 years residing in approximately 22 US areas. Exposed enrollees encountered a COVID-19 case at some point within 2 weeks before study entry. The rearrangement links TRBV18 to TRBJ1-1; D may be TRBD1 (5 bases). Sample: PBMCs or T cells enriched from blood (not recorded which). The receptor was derived from an older man who had been exposed to COVID-19. The CDR3 coding sequence is TGTGCCAGCTCACTTACGGCGGGGCAGGCGATGAACACTGAAGCTTTCTTT. Translated: CASSLTAGQAMNTEAFF.